This TCR beta chain comes out of a study of blood T cell repertoires in COVID-19. In the study overall: There were acute and convalescent COVID-19 samples, and they came from the United States, Italy and Spain. PBMCs, B-cell-depleted T cells, or T cells were the source of the cDNA or gDNA that made up the material.

V was clipped by 0 bases and J by 5 bases; unmatched bases: 9. Germline V gene data show CDR1 as SGDLS and CDR2 as YYNGEE. This CDR3 is built from 17 residues. TCRdb keeps only in-frame clones here, not all; method: immunoSEQ multiplex PCR. The sample has about 70,000 clones; approximately 90% are singletons. Sequenced: peripheral blood. This clonotype was sampled from a man between 65 and 80 years old with active COVID-19. V gene TRBV9 combines with J gene TRBJ2-3; TRBD2 matches at 10 bases. CDR3 bases: TGTGCCAGCAGCGTAGGGGCTAGCGGGAGTGGAGGAGATACGCAGTATTTT. Residues: CASSVGASGSGGDTQYF.